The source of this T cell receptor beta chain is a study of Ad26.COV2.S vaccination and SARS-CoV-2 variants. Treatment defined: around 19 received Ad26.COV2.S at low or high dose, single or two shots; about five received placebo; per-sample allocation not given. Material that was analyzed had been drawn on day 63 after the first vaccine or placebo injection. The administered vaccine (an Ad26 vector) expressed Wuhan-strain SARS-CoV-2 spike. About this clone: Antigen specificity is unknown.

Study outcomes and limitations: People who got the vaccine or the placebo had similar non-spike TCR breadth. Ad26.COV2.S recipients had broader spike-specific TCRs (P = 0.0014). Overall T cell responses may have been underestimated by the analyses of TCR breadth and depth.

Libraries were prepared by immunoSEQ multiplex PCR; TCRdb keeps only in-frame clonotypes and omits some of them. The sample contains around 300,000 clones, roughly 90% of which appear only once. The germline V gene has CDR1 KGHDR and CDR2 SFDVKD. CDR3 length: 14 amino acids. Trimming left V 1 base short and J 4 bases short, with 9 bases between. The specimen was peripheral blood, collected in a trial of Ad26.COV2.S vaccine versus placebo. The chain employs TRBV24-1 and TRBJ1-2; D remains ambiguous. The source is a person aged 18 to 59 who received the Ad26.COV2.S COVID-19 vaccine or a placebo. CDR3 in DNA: TGTGCCACCAGTGATTTAGGACGGACCTATGGCTACACCTTC. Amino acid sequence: CATSDLGRTYGYTF.